Listed here is a single TCR beta chain. The record originates from a study of tumor-infiltrating lymphocytes in oesophageal squamous cell carcinoma. Germline-derived CDR1 and CDR2 are SGHVS and FQNEAQ. The J segment lost 3 bases and the V segment lost 5 bases, leaving 9 bases of the junction unmatched. The CDR3 is 17 amino acids. One entry per CDR3 protein, called by TCRdb with MiXCR from the PCR reads. The sample records under 20,000 distinct CDR3 sequences, around 50% being singletons. The origin of this receptor is a male donor with esophageal squamous cell carcinoma. The J gene is TRBJ2-6, the V gene TRBV7-8; 8 bases line up with TRBD1. The sample was esophageal tumor tissue. The CDR3 nucleotides read TGTGCCAGCAGCCAGGGGGCCGGGACAGTTGGGGCCAACGTCCTGACTTTC. Protein: CASSQGAGTVGANVLTF. Looking up the rest from reference TRBV7-8 and TRBJ2-6 gives the full variable domain: GAGVSQSPRYKVAKRGQDVALRCDPISGHVSLFWYQQALGQGPEFLTYFQNEAQLDKSGLPSDRFFAERPEGSVSTLKIQRTQQEDSAVYLCASSQGAGTVGANVLTFGAGSRLTVL.